Listed here are 30 T cell receptor beta chains from one sample, sequenced in a study of CD8+CD57+ T cells in acquired aplastic anemia. Researchers used genomic DNA as the template to profile TCR beta VDJ and CDR3. TCRdb reanalysed the reads using MiXCR and keeps one entry per CDR3 protein. The table includes about 200,000 distinct CDR3 sequences, more than 55% detected once. Those patients picked for sequencing had displayed CD8+CD57+ cell expansion on flow cytometry. The sample taken for sequencing was sorted CD4+, CD8+, or CD8+CD57+ T cells (not recorded which) from PBMCs. Receptor source: a human donor with aplastic anemia.

The chain employs TRBV10-3 and TRBJ2-7; 8 positions agree with TRBD1. The trim removed 2 bases at V and 2 bases at J, leaving 2 bases unmatched. This CDR3 has 14 amino acids. The V gene's germline CDR1 is ENHRY and CDR2 SYGVKD. The CDR3 loop is CAISEGTGAYEQYF. CDR3 in DNA: TGTGCCATCAGTGAGGGGACAGGAGCCTACGAGCAGTACTTC.

The chain recombines TRBV24-1 with TRBJ2-7, with a possible D match to TRBD2 (6 bases). The CDR3 contains 15 residues. The V gene lost 10 bases and the J gene lost 3 bases, with 21 bases spanning the gap. The V gene's germline CDR1 is KGHDR and CDR2 SFDVKD. The CDR3 loop reads CATPLVLGDFYEQYF. For the CDR3, the DNA is TGTGCCACGCCCCTAGTCTTGGGGGACTTCTACGAGCAGTACTTC.

This clonotype was counted at least ten times. The rearrangement uses TRBV24-1 and TRBJ2-7, with D possibly matching TRBD1 (6 bases). Trimming removed 4 bases at V and 0 bases at J, with 15 bases between. The V gene's germline CDR1 is KGHDR and CDR2 SFDVKD. This CDR3 has 16 residues. The CDR3 DNA is TGTGCCACCAGTGACCTGTCCGGACAGAGCTCCTACGAGCAGTACTTC. Its translation is CATSDLSGQSSYEQYF.

The chain is built from TRBV5-5 and TRBJ1-1; 11 nucleotides agree with TRBD1. The CDR3 contains 15 residues. Germline CDR1 SGHKS, CDR2 YYEKEE (reference sequence). After removal of 4 bases from V and 5 bases from J, the junction contained 7 bases not matched to a gene. CDR3 coding DNA: TGTGCCAGCAGCACGGACAGGGGGCATCGGACTGAAGCTTTCTTT. This sequence encodes CASSTDRGHRTEAFF. The entire variable domain, with the rest obtained from reference TRBV5-5 and TRBJ1-1, is as follows: DAGVTQSPTHLIKTRGQQVTLRCSPISGHKSVSWYQQVLGQGPQFIFQYYEKEERGRGNFPDRFSARQFPNYSSELNVNALLLGDSALYLCASSTDRGHRTEAFFGQGTRLTVV.

This chain connects TRBV6-5 to TRBJ1-1; 9 bases line up with TRBD1. This CDR3 has 14 amino acids. Germline V gives CDR1 MNHEY, CDR2 SVGAGI. Trimming cost V 2 bases and J 10 bases; bases outside gene matches: 8. The CDR3 sequence: CASSYTRQGGTAFF. CDR3 DNA sequence: TGTGCCAGCAGTTACACGAGACAGGGGGGTACAGCTTTCTTT.

This rearrangement joins TRBV19 to TRBJ2-2; tentative D call: TRBD1 (5 bases). The V and J ends lost 6 bases and 2 bases respectively, with 16 bases between them. Per germline, CDR1 LNHDA and CDR2 SQIVND (reference sequence). The CDR3 loop spans 16 amino acids. The CDR3 nucleotides read TGTGCCAGTAGCCCCCAGGGTACGCAAAACACCGGGGAGCTGTTTTTT. Its protein is CASSPQGTQNTGELFF. Full variable domain (missing parts from reference TRBV19 and TRBJ2-2): DGGITQSPKYLFRKEGQNVTLSCEQNLNHDAMYWYRQDPGQGLRLIYYSQIVNDFQKGDIAEGYSVSREKKESFPLTVTSAQKNPTAFYLCASSPQGTQNTGELFFGEGSRLTVL.

The chain links TRBV6-6 to TRBJ2-7; tentatively, D is TRBD1 (6 bases). Germline CDR1 MNHNY, CDR2 SVGAGI (reference sequence). V shed 2 bases and J shed 3 bases, with 11 bases lying between them. The CDR3 extends over 14 amino acids. The CDR3 region is CASSYQGSFYEQYF. The CDR3 DNA reads as TGTGCCAGCAGTTACCAGGGGTCGTTCTACGAGCAGTACTTC.

The V call is TRBV5-1, the J call TRBJ2-7; possible D gene TRBD2, 5 bases. V was shortened by 5 bases and J by 6 bases, with 9 bases between the two germline ends. This CDR3 is 11 amino acids long. Looked up from germline, CDR1 is SGHRS and CDR2 is YFSETQ. This CDR3 is CASRSGVEQYF. CDR3 bases: TGCGCCAGCAGGTCCGGGGTCGAGCAGTACTTC.

The chain has TRBV10-3 and TRBJ1-3; 7 bases fit TRBD1. V shed 3 bases and J 0 bases; nucleotides not matched to a gene: 5. Germline V gives CDR1 ENHRY, CDR2 SYGVKD. The CDR3 is 16 amino acids. CDR3 in amino acids: CAISDLGQSSGNTIYF. CDR3 nucleotide sequence: TGTGCCATCAGTGACCTGGGACAGAGCTCTGGAAACACCATATATTTT.

The chain uses TRBV20-1 and TRBJ2-7; D gene ambiguous. CDR1 is DFQATT, CDR2 SNEGSKA, per germline (reference sequence). The CDR3 loop spans 11 amino acids. Trimming removed 4 bases at V and 0 bases at J, with 4 bases between. CDR3 sequence reads: CSAIISYEQYF. CDR3 DNA sequence: TGCAGTGCTATAATCTCCTACGAGCAGTACTTC.

This clonotype appeared a few times. The chain couples TRBV24-1 to TRBJ1-5; D remains unclear. CDR1 and CDR2 (germline): KGHDR, SFDVKD. Trimming shortened V by 2 bases and J by 9 bases, and 19 bases separated the two germline ends. The CDR3 is 16 residues long. Here the CDR3 reads CATSDSRTDALRPQHF. CDR3 nucleotide sequence: TGTGCCACCAGTGATTCCCGGACGGACGCTCTTCGGCCCCAGCATTTT.

The CDR3 here is CSAPSNGGSNYGYTF. In DNA, the CDR3 is TGCAGTGCTCCCAGTAATGGCGGATCTAACTATGGCTACACCTTC. The gene calls are TRBV20-1 and TRBJ1-2; unclear D gene. Trimming left V 5 bases short and J 0 bases short, with 16 bases between. Germline CDR1 DFQATT, CDR2 SNEGSKA (reference sequence). This CDR3 region has 15 residues.

This rearrangement joins TRBV15 to TRBJ2-1; 10 bases match TRBD1. The CDR3 loop spans 16 amino acids. Losses at the gene ends were 3 bases for V and 8 bases for J; bases not matched to a gene: 10. Germline V gene lookup returns CDR1 LNHNV and CDR2 YYDKDF (reference sequence). The chain's CDR3 is CATSSTDRGPWDEQFF. CDR3 DNA sequence: TGTGCCACCAGCAGCACAGACAGGGGGCCTTGGGATGAGCAGTTCTTC. The whole variable domain, filled in from reference TRBV15 and TRBJ2-1, reads DAMVIQNPRYQVTQFGKPVTLSCSQTLNHNVMYWYQQKSSQAPKLLFHYYDKDFNNEADTPDNFQSRRPNTSFCFLDIRSPGLGDTAMYLCATSSTDRGPWDEQFFGPGTRLTVL.

The chain joins TRBV29-1 to TRBJ2-2; D gene uncertain. The CDR3 consists of 11 residues. Germline V gene lookup returns CDR1 SQVTM and CDR2 ANQGSEA. V lost 5 bases and J 4 bases, leaving 5 bases between the germline ends. CDR3 bases: TGCAGCGTTAGGTCCACCGGGGAGCTGTTTTTT. It is translated as CSVRSTGELFF.

This chain connects TRBV19 to TRBJ2-7, with 8 positions matching TRBD1. Germline trimming cut 5 bases from V and 4 bases from J; bases unmatched to any gene: 7. The CDR3 extends over 14 amino acids. Germline CDR1 and CDR2: LNHDA and SQIVND (reference sequence). In DNA form, the CDR3 reads TGTGCCAGTAGTGTATGGACAGGGAGTTACGAGCAGTACTTC. This sequence encodes CASSVWTGSYEQYF.

This clonotype was counted a few times. V gene TRBV5-5 combines with J gene TRBJ2-7; D perhaps matches TRBD1 (6 bases). Germline values: CDR1 SGHKS, CDR2 YYEKEE (reference sequence). This CDR3 is built from 12 residues. With 7 bases removed from V and 6 bases from J, the gap between germline ends came to 14 bases. The CDR3 DNA reads as TGTGCCAGCTCCCACCGAGGGGGCGAGCAGTACTTC. Translating it yields CASSHRGGEQYF.

The chain couples TRBV10-3 to TRBJ1-1; D gene unclear. CDR3 size: 13 residues. Between the trimmed V and J ends, which lost 3 bases and 0 bases, there was a span of 5 bases. Germline CDR1 ENHRY, CDR2 SYGVKD. DNA of the CDR3: TGTGCCATCAGTGATCTGGTGAACACTGAAGCTTTCTTT. It is translated as CAISDLVNTEAFF.

This sequence joins TRBV15 and TRBJ2-7, with TRBD1 matching 10 bases. Germline V lookup: CDR1 LNHNV, CDR2 YYDKDF (reference sequence). This CDR3 has 18 amino acids. Unmatched junction bases numbered 13, after V lost 3 bases and J lost 2 bases. The CDR3 sequence: CATSSSRSGQGTPYEQYF. The DNA of the CDR3 is TGTGCCACCAGCAGCTCCAGGTCGGGACAGGGGACTCCCTACGAGCAGTACTTC.

This rearrangement joins TRBV7-3 to TRBJ2-1, with a weak D call TRBD2 (5 bases). V was shortened by 5 bases and J by 8 bases, with 13 bases between the two germline ends. CDR3 length: 13 residues. Germline V lookup: CDR1 SGHTA, CDR2 FQGTGA. CDR3 bases: TGTGCCAGCAGCCCCGCTGGGAGCCATGAGCAGTTCTTC. Translation gives CASSPAGSHEQFF. Full variable domain (remainder filled in from reference TRBV7-3 and TRBJ2-1): GAGVSQTPSNKVTEKGKYVELRCDPISGHTALYWYRQSLGQGPEFLIYFQGTGAADDSGLPNDRFFAVRPEGSVSTLKIQRTERGDSAVYLCASSPAGSHEQFFGPGTRLTVL.

This chain links TRBV20-1 with TRBJ2-3; 10 nucleotides match TRBD2. The CDR3 extends over 16 amino acids. The germline V gene has CDR1 DFQATT and CDR2 SNEGSKA (reference sequence). Trimming cost V 3 bases and J 0 bases; bases outside gene matches: 6. This CDR3 is CSASLRTSGSTDTQYF. The CDR3 DNA sequence: TGCAGTGCTAGTCTACGGACTAGCGGAAGCACAGATACGCAGTATTTT.

CDR3 in amino acids: CSARSTGGGTEAFF. The CDR3 coding sequence is TGCAGTGCTAGAAGTACAGGGGGCGGCACTGAAGCTTTCTTT. The V and J genes are TRBV20-1 and TRBJ1-1; 9 bases are shared with TRBD1. CDR3 length: 14 residues. After removal of 2 bases from V and 4 bases from J, the junction contained 5 bases not matched to a gene. CDR1 is DFQATT and CDR2 is SNEGSKA in the germline V gene (reference sequence).

The V gene is TRBV7-3, the J gene TRBJ2-7; D unclear. V lost 1 base and J 3 bases, leaving 7 bases between the germline ends. Germline-derived CDR1 and CDR2 are SGHTA and FQGTGA. The CDR3 spans 13 residues. In DNA form, the CDR3 reads TGTGCCAGCAGCTTAATGGCCAACTACGAGCAGTACTTC. Its translation is CASSLMANYEQYF.

V is TRBV7-2 and J is TRBJ1-1, with 8 positions matching TRBD1. V shed 1 base, J shed 5 bases, and the junction held 3 bases outside the gene matches. CDR1 and CDR2 (germline): SGHTA, FQGNSA. The CDR3 runs 14 residues. The CDR3 here is CASSLGRGLTEAFF. The CDR3 coding sequence is TGTGCCAGCAGCTTAGGCAGGGGGCTAACTGAAGCTTTCTTT.

CDR3 sequence (DNA): TGTGCCGCCCGAGGGGGCGCGGGAACCGGGGAGCTGTTTTTT. This translates into CAARGGAGTGELFF. The rearrangement links TRBV24-1 to TRBJ2-2; D possibly corresponds to TRBD1 (7 bases). Germline V lookup: CDR1 KGHDR, CDR2 SFDVKD. This CDR3 has 14 residues. V was cut by 12 bases and J by 5 bases, with 18 bases left in between.

The chain is built from TRBV29-1 and TRBJ1-1; the match to TRBD1 covers 7 bases. J lost 7 bases, V lost 5 bases, and 10 bases had no gene match. The CDR3 spans 13 residues. Germline V gives CDR1 SQVTM, CDR2 ANQGSEA. The CDR3 is CSVLGDRRSEAFF. In DNA form, the CDR3 reads TGCAGCGTTCTTGGGGACAGAAGAAGTGAAGCTTTCTTT.

This chain links TRBV7-9 with TRBJ1-2, with D tentatively TRBD1 (6 bases). The ends were cut back, 6 bases at V and 0 bases at J, with 20 bases in the middle. The V gene's germline CDR1 is SEHNR and CDR2 FQNEAQ (reference sequence). The CDR3 is 17 residues long. CDR3 protein: CASRPRGANNTNYGYTF. For the CDR3, the DNA is TGTGCCAGCAGGCCCAGGGGAGCCAATAACACTAACTATGGCTACACCTTC.

In this sample, this clonotype turned up many times. CDR3: CSATGTGEVQPQHF. CDR3 bases: TGCAGTGCGACCGGGACAGGGGAGGTTCAGCCCCAGCATTTT. The chain carries TRBV20-1 and TRBJ1-5, with 10 bases identical to TRBD1. V lost 6 bases and J lost 6; bases outside the gene matches: 8. Looked up from germline, CDR1 is DFQATT and CDR2 is SNEGSKA (reference sequence). This CDR3 contains 14 residues.

J is TRBJ2-7 and V is TRBV20-1; D is ambiguous. The CDR3 totals 12 residues. In germline, CDR1 is DFQATT, CDR2 SNEGSKA (reference sequence). Trimming pared 6 bases from V and 5 bases from J, leaving 14 bases between. The CDR3 sequence: CSAWGTGHEQYF. CDR3 sequence (DNA): TGCAGTGCGTGGGGTACCGGCCACGAGCAGTACTTC.

Many counts were recorded for this clonotype. The rearrangement uses TRBV11-2 and TRBJ2-3; D call uncertain. V gave up 8 bases and J gave up 0 bases, with 6 bases separating them. CDR1 is SGHAT, CDR2 FQNNGV, per germline. CDR3 length equals 12 residues. The CDR3 nucleotides read TGTGCCAGCGATACTAGCACAGATACGCAGTATTTT. Translation: CASDTSTDTQYF. Combining the CDR3 with reference TRBV11-2 and TRBJ2-3 gives the whole variable domain EAGVAQSPRYKIIEKRQSVAFWCNPISGHATLYWYQQILGQGPKLLIQFQNNGVVDDSQLPKDRFSAERLKGVDSTLKIQPAKLEDSAVYLCASDTSTDTQYFGPGTRLTVL.

CDR3 loop: CASSVSPDRYQPQHF. The CDR3 nucleotides read TGTGCCAGCAGCGTGAGCCCGGACAGATACCAGCCCCAGCATTTT. The chain employs TRBV9 and TRBJ1-5, with D possibly being TRBD1 (6 bases). V was cut by 2 bases and J by 7 bases, with 16 bases left in between. CDR3 length equals 15 residues. Germline V CDR1 and CDR2: SGDLS, YYNGEE.